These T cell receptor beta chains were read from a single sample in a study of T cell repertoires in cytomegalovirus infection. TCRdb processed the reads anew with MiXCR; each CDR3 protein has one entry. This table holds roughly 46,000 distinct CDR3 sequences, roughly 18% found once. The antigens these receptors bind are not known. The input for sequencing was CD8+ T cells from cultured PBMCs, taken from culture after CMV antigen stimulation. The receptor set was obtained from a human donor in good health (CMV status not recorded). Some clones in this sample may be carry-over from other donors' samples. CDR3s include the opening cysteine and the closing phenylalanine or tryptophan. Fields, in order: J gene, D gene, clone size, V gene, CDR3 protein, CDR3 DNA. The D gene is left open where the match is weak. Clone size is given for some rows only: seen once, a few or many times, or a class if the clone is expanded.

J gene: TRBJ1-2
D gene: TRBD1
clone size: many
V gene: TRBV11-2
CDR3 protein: CASSLARDRGQGGYTF
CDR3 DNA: TGTGCCAGCAGCTTAGCCCGGGACAGGGGGCAAGGTGGCTACACCTTC

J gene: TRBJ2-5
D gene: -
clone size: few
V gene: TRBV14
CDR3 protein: CASSQWQGLETQYF
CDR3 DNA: TGTGCCAGCAGCCAATGGCAGGGACTGGAGACCCAGTACTTC

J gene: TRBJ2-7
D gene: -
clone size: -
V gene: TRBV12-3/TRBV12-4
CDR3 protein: CASRPGGGSYEQYF
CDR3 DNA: TGTGCCAGCAGACCTGGAGGGGGATCCTACGAGCAGTACTTC

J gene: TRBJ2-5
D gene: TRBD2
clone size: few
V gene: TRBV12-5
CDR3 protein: CASGPGLAGETQYF
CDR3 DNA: TGTGCTAGTGGCCCAGGACTAGCCGGAGAGACCCAGTACTTC

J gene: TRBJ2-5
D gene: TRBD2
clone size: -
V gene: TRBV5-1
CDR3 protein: CASSLAGGPGETQYF
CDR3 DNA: TGCGCCAGCAGCTTGGCGGGAGGCCCGGGGGAGACCCAGTACTTC

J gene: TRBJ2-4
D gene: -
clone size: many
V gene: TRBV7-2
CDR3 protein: CASSSRLGGGKNIQYF
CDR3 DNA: TGTGCCAGCAGCTCCCGGTTAGGTGGCGGCAAAAACATTCAGTACTTC

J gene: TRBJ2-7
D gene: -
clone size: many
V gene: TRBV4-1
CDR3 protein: CASSQDLRTEQYF
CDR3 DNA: TGCGCCAGCAGCCAAGATTTGCGGACGGAGCAGTACTTC

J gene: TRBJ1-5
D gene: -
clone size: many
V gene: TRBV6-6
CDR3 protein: CASSLPGNQPQHF
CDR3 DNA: TGTGCCAGCAGTCTCCCGGGGAATCAGCCCCAGCATTTT

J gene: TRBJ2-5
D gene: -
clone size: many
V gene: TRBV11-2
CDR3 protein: CASSLVDLGGETQYF
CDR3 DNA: TGTGCCAGCAGCTTAGTAGACCTAGGAGGAGAGACCCAGTACTTC

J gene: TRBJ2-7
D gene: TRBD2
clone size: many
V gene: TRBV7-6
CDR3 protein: CASSDGTSGGVAEQYF
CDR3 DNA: TGTGCCAGCAGCGACGGGACTAGCGGGGGGGTTGCCGAGCAGTACTTC

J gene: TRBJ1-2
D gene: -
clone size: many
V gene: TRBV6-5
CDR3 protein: CASSYGPLYGYTF
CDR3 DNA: TGTGCCAGCAGTTACGGGCCCCTGTATGGCTACACCTTC

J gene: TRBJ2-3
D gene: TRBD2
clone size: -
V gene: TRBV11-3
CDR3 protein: CAGSLAGGDTQYF
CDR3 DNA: TGTGCCGGCAGCTTAGCGGGAGGCGATACGCAGTATTTT

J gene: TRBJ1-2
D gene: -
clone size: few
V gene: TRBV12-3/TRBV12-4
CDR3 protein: CASSRGGFSYGYTF
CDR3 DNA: TGTGCCAGCTCCCGCGGGGGATTTTCGTATGGCTACACCTTC

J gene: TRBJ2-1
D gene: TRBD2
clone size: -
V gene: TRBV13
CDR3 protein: CATRLPSGRPGQFF
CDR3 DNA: TGTGCCACACGGTTACCTAGCGGGAGGCCGGGGCAGTTCTTC

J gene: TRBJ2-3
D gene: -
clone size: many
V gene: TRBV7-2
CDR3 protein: CASSFPDTQYF
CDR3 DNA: TGTGCCAGCAGCTTCCCAGATACGCAGTATTTT

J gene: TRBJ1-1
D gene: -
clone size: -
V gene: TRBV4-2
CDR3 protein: CASSQGLDTEAFF
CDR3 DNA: TGTGCCAGCAGCCAGGGTCTGGACACTGAAGCTTTCTTT

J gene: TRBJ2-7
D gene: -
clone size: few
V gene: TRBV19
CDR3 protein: CASSIAVGDEQYF
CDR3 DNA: TGTGCCAGTAGTATAGCAGTAGGGGACGAGCAGTACTTC